The sequence of this T cell receptor (beta chain) was determined in a study of blood T cell repertoires in COVID-19. Study details: PBMCs, B-cell-depleted T cells, or T cells were the source of the cDNA or gDNA that made up the material.

Per the study methods: Reference gene primer amplification gave estimated nucleated cell counts. Profiled with immunoSEQ multiplex PCR; TCRdb holds only in-frame clones, not every one. Clone size and the V and J calls come from that table; the DNA yielded D and trimming. The sample consists of 90,000 or so clones, 75% to 90% of them appearing once. It was during active infection that Seattle patients were enrolled and then longitudinally followed. The J segment lost 2 bases and the V segment lost 6 bases, leaving 2 bases of the junction unmatched. Germline V lookup: CDR1 LGHNT, CDR2 FRNRAP. The CDR3 runs to 15 residues.

Material for sequencing was peripheral blood. The receptor was derived from a man between 60 and 75 years old with COVID-19, enrolled during active disease. The chain employs TRBV12-5 and TRBJ2-1; 12 bases agree with TRBD2. CDR3 amino acids: CASGRTSGTYNEQFF. The CDR3 DNA reads TGTGCTAGTGGCCGGACTAGCGGGACCTACAATGAGCAGTTCTTC. Looking up the rest from reference TRBV12-5 and TRBJ2-1 gives the full variable domain: DARVTQTPRHKVTEMGQEVTMRCQPILGHNTVFWYRQTMMQGLELLAYFRNRAPLDDSGMPKDRFSAEMPDATLATLKIQPSEPRDSAVYFCASGRTSGTYNEQFFGPGTRLTVL.